The clone carrying this TCR beta chain was counted at least ten times. No antigen is known for it. The CDR3 runs 14 residues. Germline CDR1 MDHEN, CDR2 SYDVKM. V lost 6 bases, J lost 2 bases, and 5 bases stayed unmatched. Regarding time point: blood at routine non-recurrence follow-up after resection. Whole RNA obtained from tumor, nontumor lung or frozen PBMC underwent sequencing without sorting. This record belongs to a study of spatial heterogeneity in lung cancer. About the study: A unique TCR and UMI combination showed up more than ten times in raw reads, on average.

In TCRdb, the 5' RACE reads were re-called with MiXCR into one record per CDR3 protein. The sample includes some 120,000 distinct CDR3 sequences, more than 10% of them seen just once. Broader study findings: Ubiquitous expanded tumor TCRs were seen in blood more at resection than at follow-up.

The chain has TRBV28 and TRBJ2-7; 9 bases match TRBD1. The input for sequencing was PBMCs, taken at follow-up. The sequence was obtained from a male donor with early-stage non-small cell lung cancer. The CDR3 region is CASRHRGRTYEQYF. The CDR3 DNA is TGTGCCAGCAGGCACAGGGGGCGGACCTACGAGCAGTACTTC. The full variable domain, in which reference TRBV28 and TRBJ2-7 provide the parts outside the CDR3, is DVKVTQSSRYLVKRTGEKVFLECVQDMDHENMFWYRQDPGLGLRLIYFSYDVKMKEKGDIPEGYSVSREKKERFSLILESASTNQTSMYLCASRHRGRTYEQYFGPGTRLTVT.